These T cell receptor beta chains were read from a single sample in a study of human T cells and chemical hapten exposure. TCRdb reanalysed the RACE reads using MiXCR and keeps one entry per CDR3 protein. The sample has around 74,000 distinct CDR3 sequences, 32% seen once. The sample was whole blood, taken in connection with sensitization to the hapten diphenylcyclopropenone (DPC). These receptor sequences come from a man aged 35 to 55 with alopecia areata. Some clones in this sample may be carry-over from other donors' samples. Each CDR3 is given with its conserved first and last residue. D genes are given only for firm matches. The size entry is marked missing in some rows and otherwise reads once, few, many or a size class.

-	TRBJ1-1	TRBV12-3/TRBV12-4	few	TGTGCCAGCCGGAGGTCGAACACTGAAGCTTTCTTT	CASRRSNTEAFF
-	TRBJ2-5	TRBV7-3	-	TGTGCCAGCAGTAGTGGGGCCCAAGAGACCCAGTACTTC	CASSSGAQETQYF
-	TRBJ2-1	TRBV10-2	-	TGCGCCAGCAGTTCACAGGGGGGGGATTACAATGAGCAGTTCTTC	CASSSQGGDYNEQFF
-	TRBJ2-7	TRBV28	-	TGTGCCAGCAGTTTATACAACCTAAGGACGTCCTACGAGCAGTACTTC	CASSLYNLRTSYEQYF
-	TRBJ1-1	TRBV5-1	few	TGCGCCAGCAGCTTGGCCTCGACAAGGCAGGTAGAAGCTTTCTTT	CASSLASTRQVEAFF
TRBD2	TRBJ2-1	TRBV7-8	few	TGTGCCAGCAGCCCCTCCGGGACTAGAACCTACAATGAGCAGTTCTTC	CASSPSGTRTYNEQFF
-	TRBJ1-2	TRBV5-6	few	TGTGCCAGCAGCTTACACGATGGTCGTGGCTACACCTTC	CASSLHDGRGYTF
TRBD1	TRBJ1-2	TRBV5-1	-	TGCGCCAGCAGCTTGGAGGGGGCGTCCTATGGCTACACCTTC	CASSLEGASYGYTF
-	TRBJ2-3	TRBV5-1	-	TGCGCCAGCAGCCAGACGGAGGGATCAACAGATACGCAGTATTTT	CASSQTEGSTDTQYF
TRBD2	TRBJ2-7	TRBV27	-	TGTGCCAGCAGACAGATCGGGGGGGTCGAGCAGTACTTC	CASRQIGGVEQYF
-	TRBJ1-1	TRBV11-2	-	TGTGCCAGCAGCTATTGGGGGGCGAAGGACACTGAAGCTTTCTTT	CASSYWGAKDTEAFF
-	TRBJ2-1	TRBV10-3	-	TGTGCCATCACACGGGCAGGGACTCATGAGCAGTTCTTC	CAITRAGTHEQFF
TRBD1	TRBJ2-5	TRBV7-9	-	TGTGCCAGCAGCTCCCCGAGGGGGCCCAACAGGGAACCCACGCTCGAGGAGACCCAGTACTTC	CASSSPRGPNREPTLEETQYF
TRBD1	TRBJ1-6	TRBV6-5	-	TGTGCCAGCACCCTGACAGGGCTTCACAATAATTCACCCCTCCACTTT	CASTLTGLHNNSPLHF
-	TRBJ2-3	TRBV7-2	few	TGTGCCAGCAGCTCCCAGACCCTATTT	CASSSQTLF
-	TRBJ2-5	TRBV25-1	-	TGTGCCAGCAGTGAGCCCAGACAGCCGCAAGAGACCCAGTACTTC	CASSEPRQPQETQYF
-	TRBJ1-1	TRBV30	-	TGTGCCCCGGACGGGGAATCGAACACTGAAGCTTTCTTT	CAPDGESNTEAFF
-	TRBJ2-3	TRBV20-1	-	TGCAGTGCTAGAGAGTGGGGGCGGCCCTTATTCACAGATACGCAGTATTTT	CSAREWGRPLFTDTQYF
TRBD1	TRBJ1-3	TRBV7-2	-	TGTGCCAGCAGCTCAAGGACAGGACCTGGAAACACCATATATTTT	CASSSRTGPGNTIYF
-	TRBJ2-2	TRBV30	-	TGTGCCTGGAGTGTAAGTCGGGCCCCAACCGGGGAGCTGTTTTTT	CAWSVSRAPTGELFF